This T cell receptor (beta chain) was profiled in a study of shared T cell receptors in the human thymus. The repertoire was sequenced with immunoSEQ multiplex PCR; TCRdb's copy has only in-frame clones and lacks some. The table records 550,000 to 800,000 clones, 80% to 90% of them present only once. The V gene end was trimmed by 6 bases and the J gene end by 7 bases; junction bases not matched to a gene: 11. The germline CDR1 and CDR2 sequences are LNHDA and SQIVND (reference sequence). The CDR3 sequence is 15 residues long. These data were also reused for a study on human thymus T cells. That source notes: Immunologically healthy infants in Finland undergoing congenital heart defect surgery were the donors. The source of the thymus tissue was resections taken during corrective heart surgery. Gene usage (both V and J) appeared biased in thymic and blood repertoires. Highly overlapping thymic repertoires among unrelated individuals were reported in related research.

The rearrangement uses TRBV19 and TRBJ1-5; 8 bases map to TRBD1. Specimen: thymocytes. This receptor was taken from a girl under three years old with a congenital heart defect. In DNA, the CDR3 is TGTGCCAGTAGCCAAAATCAGGGGGCGGGACAGCCCCAGCATTTT. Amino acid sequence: CASSQNQGAGQPQHF. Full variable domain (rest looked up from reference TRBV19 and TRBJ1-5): DGGITQSPKYLFRKEGQNVTLSCEQNLNHDAMYWYRQDPGQGLRLIYYSQIVNDFQKGDIAEGYSVSREKKESFPLTVTSAQKNPTAFYLCASSQNQGAGQPQHFGDGTRLSIL.